This T cell receptor beta chain appears in the sequencing data of a study of OX40 agonist ivuxolimab in advanced cancers. Broadly, across the study: Ivuxolimab was a fully human IgG2 agonistic monoclonal antibody targeting the costimulatory receptor OX40 (CD134). Intravenous ivuxolimab was administered to patients every 2 weeks at six dose levels: 0.01, 0.1, 0.3, 1.5, 3 and 10 mg/kg. Of the 50 to 55 dose-escalation patients, hepatocellular carcinoma was present in roughly 19, melanoma in roughly 15, renal cell carcinoma in 9 and head and neck cancer in 9. A male proportion of approximately 83% and a mean age of 60 years, ranging from roughly 20 to 80, were recorded for the dose-escalation cohort. Prior anti-PD-1, anti-PD-L1 or anti-CTLA-4 therapy was permitted, and checkpoint inhibitors had been received by more than 35% of dose-escalation patients. Three dose-escalation patients achieved partial responses, one with hepatocellular carcinoma and two with cutaneous melanoma. Peripheral TCRbeta sequencing aimed to test whether ivuxolimab altered TCR sequence diversity and caused clonal T-cell expansion. The paper reports the monotherapy dose-escalation portion (N ≈ 50 patients) of the phase I ivuxolimab trial. What the study reported, not specific to this receptor: At doses of 0.1 to 3.0 mg/kg, clonal expansion of both CD4+ and CD8+ T cells in blood was seen between baseline and week 6. After ivuxolimab, CD8+ T cells had more expanded clones than CD4+ T cells on average. Which antigens the clonally expanded peripheral T cells were specific for was not determined. Partial responders in the 0.1-3.0 mg/kg groups had among the lowest normalized peripheral clonal expansion, especially among CD8+ T cells. Low levels of normalized T-cell clonal expansion were also seen in some patients who did not respond.

The trial excluded patients who had a history of autoimmune disease or who were on systemic immunosuppression. Peripheral blood for TCR sequencing was collected from all dose cohorts at baseline, on cycle 4 day 1, and on cycle 7 day 1. The samples were taken from a phase I, first-in-human, multicenter, open-label dose-escalation trial of ivuxolimab. Adults with locally advanced or metastatic melanoma, renal cell, hepatocellular, or head and neck squamous cell carcinoma were enrolled in the trial. Before TCR sequencing, CD4+ and CD8+ T cells were separately sorted from peripheral blood. Comments on this clone: The clone's antigen remains unknown. Base-call qualities are not available, and no considerably larger clone is one nucleotide away.

To sequence the TCRbeta CDR3 region, genomic DNA was isolated from the sorted cells. TCRbeta CDR3 regions were sequenced using the immunoSEQ Assay. TCRdb's version of the immuneACCESS table is confined to in-frame rearrangements and falls short of the full clone set. An unresolved V gene accounts for under half of the shortfall where checked; the remainder is of unknown origin. This sample has about 50,000 clones in its table, and approximately 89% of those were observed once. The ten largest account for roughly 10% of the sample. Sample: CD4+ or CD8+ T cells sorted from blood, taken in a trial of the OX40 agonist ivuxolimab. This TCR was recovered from an adult with an advanced solid tumor such as melanoma, head and neck, liver or kidney cancer.

CDR3 region: CASSLLVQGDTGELFF. At the DNA level, the sequence is TGTGCCAGCAGCTTATTGGTCCAGGGGGACACCGGGGAGCTGTTTTTT. Recombination connected TRBV13 to TRBJ2-2, with 7 middle bases fitting TRBD1. Via the germline V gene (reference sequence), CDR1 is PRHDT and CDR2 FYEKMQ. The CDR3 measures 16 amino acids from cysteine to phenylalanine. Solely the CDR3 DNA is kept, with 48 bases framed from the first base. V lost 2 bases and J lost 3 bases, and the count of bases not matched to a germline gene is 6.